This is a list of T cell receptor beta chains from one sample in a study of cytomegalovirus exposure and HLA in healthy donors. Profiling relied on immunoSEQ multiplex PCR, and the TCRdb table lists in-frame clones only, not all of them. The sample holds approximately 100,000 clones, around 69% seen once. The sequenced material came from PBMCs. These receptors originate from a man aged 25 to 45 in good health and CMV-seronegative. The CDR3 runs from the conserved cysteine through the conserved F or W. The size field is filled for only some rows; it gives once, few, many or a size class.

j_call	v_call	clone_size	cdr3_aa
TRBJ2-7	TRBV6-1	few	CASKLSGAAYEQYF
TRBJ1-2	TRBV19	once	CASSILWGGSYYGYTF
TRBJ2-1	TRBV5-8	NA	CASSRDRGIYNEQFF
TRBJ1-6	TRBV19	few	CASSRPGQGNSPLHF
TRBJ2-1	TRBV7-3	NA	CASSLSGVNNEQFF
TRBJ1-5	TRBV4-1	NA	CASSQIQGFNQPQHF
TRBJ1-2	TRBV6-5	NA	CASSSGTEIYGYTF
TRBJ2-1	TRBV19	NA	CATDTGTSRNEQFF
TRBJ2-7	TRBV28	NA	CASSFRIAGQPTYEQYF
TRBJ2-2	TRBV29-1	NA	CSVDRGQNTGELFF
TRBJ2-3	TRBV6-5	NA	CASSYGAGTDTQYF
TRBJ1-4	TRBV2	NA	CASRVSFGTGGEKLFF
TRBJ2-7	TRBV28	NA	CASRPTGFYEQYF
TRBJ2-7	TRBV4-1	few	CASSQALRGLAKEQYF
TRBJ2-2	TRBV2	NA	CASTLTGYTGELFF
TRBJ2-5	TRBV5-4	NA	CASSLDGQETQYF
TRBJ2-1	TRBV9	NA	CASSVSATSGEINEQFF
TRBJ2-1	TRBV18	NA	CASSRLAGLDEQFF
TRBJ2-1	TRBV7-9	NA	CASSLEVTSGSWNNEQFF
TRBJ2-5	TRBV27	NA	CASSGLAGPETQYF
TRBJ1-1	TRBV29-1	few	CSVPPGGGRVAFF
TRBJ2-7	TRBV12-2	NA	CASRLDPSSSYEQYF